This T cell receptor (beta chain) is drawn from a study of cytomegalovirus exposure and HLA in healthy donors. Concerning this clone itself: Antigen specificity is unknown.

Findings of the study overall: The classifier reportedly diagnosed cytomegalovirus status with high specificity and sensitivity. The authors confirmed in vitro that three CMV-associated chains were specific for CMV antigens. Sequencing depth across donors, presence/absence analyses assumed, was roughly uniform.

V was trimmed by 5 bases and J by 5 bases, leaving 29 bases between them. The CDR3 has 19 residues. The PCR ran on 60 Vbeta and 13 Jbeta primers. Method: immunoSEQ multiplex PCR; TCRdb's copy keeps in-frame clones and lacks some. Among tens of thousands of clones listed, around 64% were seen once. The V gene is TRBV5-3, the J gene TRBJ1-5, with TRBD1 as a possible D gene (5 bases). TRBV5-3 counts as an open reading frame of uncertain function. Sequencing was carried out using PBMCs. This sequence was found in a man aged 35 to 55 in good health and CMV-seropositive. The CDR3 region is CARRTSWEGGGRIYQPQHF. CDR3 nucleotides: TGTGCCAGAAGGACTTCGTGGGAGGGTGGGGGTCGAATATATCAGCCCCAGCATTTT.